What follows are 15 T cell receptor beta chains derived from one specimen sequenced in a study of blood T cell repertoires in COVID-19. The method was immunoSEQ multiplex PCR; TCRdb's version includes in-frame clones alone and lacks a portion of them. The sample includes hundreds of thousands of clones, 70% to 90% of them seen just once. The sample was peripheral blood. These receptors were collected from a human donor in a cohort sampled during active COVID-19.

V and J are TRBV10-1 and TRBJ2-1, with D tentatively TRBD2 (6 bases). Trimming took off 8 bases at V and 8 bases at J, with 19 bases between the two ends. The CDR3 consists of 14 residues. The germline V gene has CDR1 WNHNN and CDR2 SYGVQD (reference sequence). CDR3 residues: CASGSDYETDEQFF. CDR3 in DNA: TGCGCCAGCGGATCGGACTACGAAACGGATGAGCAGTTCTTC.

This chain joins TRBV5-1 and TRBJ1-1; D call uncertain. The V gene's germline CDR1 is SGHRS and CDR2 YFSETQ. CDR3 length: 14 residues. V lost 0 bases and J 5 bases, leaving 11 bases between the germline ends. In nucleotides, the CDR3 is TGCGCCAGCAGCTTGGTCGAGGGTCCGACTGAAGCTTTCTTT. This translates into CASSLVEGPTEAFF.

The chain uses TRBV7-9 and TRBJ1-1, with D tentatively TRBD1 (6 bases). Trimming removed 2 bases at V and 4 bases at J, with 11 bases between. Germline values: CDR1 SEHNR, CDR2 FQNEAQ (reference sequence). This CDR3 is 14 amino acids long. The CDR3 reads CASSLRGIGTEAFF. The CDR3 coding sequence is TGTGCCAGCAGCTTAAGGGGGATTGGCACTGAAGCTTTCTTT.

The count of this clone is one. V usage is TRBV20-1 and J usage is TRBJ2-3, with 11 bases that match TRBD2. V was pared by 3 bases and J by 1 base, with 9 bases of the junction left unmatched. Germline lookup yields CDR1 DFQATT and CDR2 SNEGSKA (reference sequence). This CDR3 comprises 17 residues. In nucleotides, the CDR3 is TGCAGTGCTAGTGGCCTAGCGGGGGGCCCCGGCACAGATACGCAGTATTTT. It translates to CSASGLAGGPGTDTQYF.

The genes are TRBV7-9 and TRBJ1-6; 9 nucleotides align to TRBD1. V dropped 4 bases and J dropped 1; count of bases not matched to a gene: 11. CDR3 length equals 19 residues. CDR1 and CDR2 (germline): SEHNR, FQNEAQ (reference sequence). CDR3 in amino acids: CASSYTPGTGRSYNSPLHF. CDR3 nucleotide sequence: TGTGCCAGCAGCTATACCCCCGGGACAGGGAGGTCCTATAATTCACCCCTCCACTTT.

The chain uses TRBV29-1 and TRBJ1-1; 8 nucleotides line up with TRBD1. Germline V gives CDR1 SQVTM, CDR2 ANQGSEA. The CDR3 totals 13 residues. Trimming cost V 7 bases and J 6 bases; bases outside gene matches: 10. Here the CDR3 DNA reads TGCAGCGCCGGACAGGGCGGCAACTCTGAAGCTTTCTTT. This sequence encodes CSAGQGGNSEAFF.

J is TRBJ1-1 and V is TRBV6-5; 11 positions match TRBD1. CDR3 length: 14 residues. Germline values: CDR1 MNHEY, CDR2 SVGAGI. V shed 5 bases and J 11 bases; nucleotides not matched to a gene: 10. This CDR3 is CASSRGQGASVAFF. The DNA of the CDR3 is TGTGCCAGCAGTCGAGGACAGGGGGCTAGTGTGGCTTTCTTT.

The chain couples TRBV28 to TRBJ1-2; possibly TRBD1 for D (6 bases). Germline lookup yields CDR1 MDHEN and CDR2 SYDVKM. The CDR3 length is 16 residues. The V end was cut by 4 bases, the J end by 4 bases, with 19 bases between. CDR3 bases: TGTGCCAGCAGTTCACTAGGGGGACCTTCCCCCTATGGCTACACCTTC. Its translation: CASSSLGGPSPYGYTF.

The chain is built from TRBV10-3 and TRBJ2-2; 11 bases align to TRBD1. Germline V lookup: CDR1 ENHRY, CDR2 SYGVKD. CDR3 size: 15 residues. Trimming at V came to 6 bases and at J to 4 bases, leaving 4 bases not matched to a gene. The CDR3 here is CAISKGQGGTGELFF. In DNA form, the CDR3 reads TGTGCCATCAGCAAGGGACAGGGGGGCACCGGGGAGCTGTTTTTT.

J is TRBJ1-1 and V is TRBV11-2; D gene ambiguous. The CDR3 extends over 12 amino acids. Trimming shortened V by 1 base and J by 5 bases, and 5 bases separated the two germline ends. Germline V gene data show CDR1 as SGHAT and CDR2 as FQNNGV. The CDR3 DNA follows: TGTGCCAGCAGCTTAGTATCTACTGAAGCTTTCTTT. It encodes CASSLVSTEAFF.

The gene calls are TRBV4-2 and TRBJ2-1, with TRBD2 identical over 15 bases. This CDR3 is 16 amino acids long. Germline V gene sequence: CDR1 LGHNA, CDR2 YNFKEQ. V was clipped by 4 bases and J by 4 bases; unmatched bases: 2. The CDR3 nucleotides read TGTGCCAGCAGCCTCGGACTAGCGGGGGGGTACAATGAGCAGTTCTTC. Protein sequence: CASSLGLAGGYNEQFF.

The chain links TRBV12-5 to TRBJ1-4, with D maybe TRBD1 (5 bases). CDR1 and CDR2 from the germline V gene are LGHNT and FRNRAP. With 6 bases removed from V and 7 bases from J, the gap between germline ends came to 15 bases. This CDR3 is built from 14 residues. The chain's CDR3 is CASGPGGSGEKLFF. DNA of the CDR3: TGTGCTAGTGGGCCTGGGGGGTCTGGTGAAAAACTGTTTTTT.

The genes are TRBV19 and TRBJ1-6, with D possibly matching TRBD1 (6 bases). Trimming pared 4 bases from V and 7 bases from J, leaving 14 bases between. CDR3 size: 15 residues. Looked up from germline, CDR1 is LNHDA and CDR2 is SQIVND (reference sequence). The CDR3 DNA reads as TGTGCCAGTAGTACGGACACAGGGTTGAATTCACCCCTCCACTTT. Translation gives CASSTDTGLNSPLHF. Complete variable domain (other parts from reference TRBV19 and TRBJ1-6): DGGITQSPKYLFRKEGQNVTLSCEQNLNHDAMYWYRQDPGQGLRLIYYSQIVNDFQKGDIAEGYSVSREKKESFPLTVTSAQKNPTAFYLCASSTDTGLNSPLHFGNGTRLTVT.

This clone was seen ten or more times. The chain employs TRBV10-1 and TRBJ1-2; TRBD1 agrees at 7 bases. The V gene end was trimmed by 2 bases and the J gene end by 2 bases; junction bases not matched to a gene: 2. This CDR3 region has 14 residues. CDR1 and CDR2 (germline): WNHNN, SYGVQD (reference sequence). Here the CDR3 reads CASSERGLNYGYTF. The CDR3 nucleotides read TGCGCCAGCAGTGAGAGGGGGCTGAACTATGGCTACACCTTC.

The chain couples TRBV6-5 to TRBJ1-4; unclear D gene. The CDR3 contains 15 residues. Germline CDR1 and CDR2: MNHEY and SVGAGI. V lost 6 bases and J 3 bases, leaving 14 bases between the germline ends. The CDR3 sequence is CASRYYTAANEKLFF. The CDR3 DNA sequence: TGTGCCAGCAGGTATTACACCGCGGCTAATGAAAAACTGTTTTTT.